This T cell receptor (beta chain) derives from a study of CD8 T cells in seronegative destructive rheumatoid arthritis (dated by TCRdb to the early 2020s). At the level of the whole study: Biological drugs were being received by seven of the eight CND-RA patients at the time of sampling. The seropositive RA, seronegative RA and healthy control comparison cohorts were taken from a previously published TCRbeta dataset and were not newly sequenced. Peripheral CD8+ TCRbeta repertoires of CCP-negative destructive rheumatoid arthritis (CND-RA) patients were compared with newly diagnosed seropositive RA, seronegative RA and healthy controls.

TCRbeta sequencing used genomic DNA from CD8+ cells, following the manufacturer's instructions. A genomics technology centre in Finland performed the TCRbeta sequencing with the immunoSEQ assay. The paper's data handling went like this. The clonotype tables produced by the immunoSEQ preprocessing pipeline were converted into VDJtools format, and any non-productive clonotypes were filtered out. Samples with fewer than 10,000 reads were excluded, the remaining samples were subsampled to 10,000 reads, and most of the eight CND-RA samples met this threshold. Shannon-Wiener, Simpson and clonality indices were calculated with the VDJtools CalcDiversityStats function on data subsampled to 10,000 reads. Non-singleton TCRbeta clonotypes were hard-matched, with no mismatches allowed, against VDJdb to infer antigen specificity. CDR3 sequences differing by one amino acid (Hamming distance 1) were grouped into clusters with potentially shared antigen targets. Group enrichment of public clonotypes was tested with one-sided Fisher's exact tests after groups were resampled to six samples, with the procedure repeated ten times. TCRdb retrieved this table from immuneACCESS and kept in-frame rearrangements only. Not all clones are present; in checked studies, unresolved V genes account for under half, and no reason is known for the remainder. The V and J calls and clone size are taken from that table; D and trimming were inferred from the DNA. The sample data list approximately 780 clones, and approximately 86% of these were observed just once. The leading ten clones occupy 8% to 10% of the sample.

In its sample, this clone was seen once. Its antigen specificity is not known. Base quality data are lacking; no much larger clone is found one base away. A negative result on the clinical CCP2 antibody test was shown by CND-RA patients, and progression of joint destruction was observed despite active therapy. All CND-RA patients were characterized by typical joint destruction in wrists and ankles and by failure of conventional anti-rheumatic therapy. Instead of being sampled at diagnosis, CND-RA patients were sampled after long disease histories, which in several cases spanned decades. Approximately 47 millilitres of EDTA-anticoagulated peripheral blood were drawn from each patient. Ficoll-Paque PLUS density gradient separation was used to isolate peripheral blood mononuclear cells. AutoMACS magnetic bead positive selection was used to isolate CD8+ cells from fresh or cryopreserved PBMCs, and purity was verified by flow cytometry. Nucleospin Tissue or Tissue XS kits were used for genomic DNA extraction, and quantification was performed on a Qubit 2.0 fluorometer.

What the authors observed across the whole study: With age adjusted for, CD8+ TCRbeta repertoires in CND-RA patients appeared less diverse and more clonal than repertoires in other RA subtypes. Across the 110,000 or so clonotypes tested, no public clonotype enrichment survived Benjamini-Hochberg correction. More CMV-reactive and fewer influenza A-reactive CD8+ TCRbeta sequences were observed in CND-RA repertoires than in controls and other RA subtypes. The small size of the CND-RA cohort was noted as a limitation of the study. CND-RA patients appeared to carry a distinct set of enriched public clonotypes, which the authors read as support for a separate disease subset. Without diagnostic samples, TCR repertoire differences may partly reflect poor disease control over the years rather than being present at onset.

The sequence was collected from a woman between 50 and 75 years old with seronegative destructive rheumatoid arthritis. The sample was CD8+ T cells from blood.

CDR3 sequence: CASSQDRGGAKDGYTF. The sequenced DNA is TGCGCCAGCAGCCAAGACCGGGGAGGGGCTAAGGATGGCTACACCTTC. The chain was built from TRBV4-1 and TRBJ1-2; TRBD1 is a weak D gene call, 5 bases matching. CDR1 and CDR2 are drawn from the germline V gene: MGHRA, YSYEKL. V and J are truncated by 0 bases and 6 bases respectively, leaving an intervening sequence of 17 bases. Measured from the cysteine to the phenylalanine, the CDR3 is 16 residues long. The only DNA kept is the CDR3, 48 bases in frame from the first base.